Listed below are T cell receptor beta chains from one sample, sequenced in a study of beta chain features in type 1 diabetes. Libraries were prepared by immunoSEQ multiplex PCR; TCRdb keeps only in-frame clonotypes and omits some of them. The sample has around 250,000 clones, more than 13% seen once. Sequencing was performed on naive CD4+ T cells from blood. Receptor source: a man aged 25-45 years with type 1 diabetes. Both conserved end residues are part of each CDR3. The D gene is left open where the match is weak. For some rows the clone size is stated as once, few or many, or as a class when expanded; others skip it.

>TRBJ2-7|TRBD2|TRBV28|few
TGTGCCACCCAGTCCGGGGGGGAGACACCCTACGAGCAGTACTTC
CATQSGGETPYEQYF
>TRBJ2-5|TRBD1|TRBV2|NA
TGTGCCAGCACCCGACAGGGGGCGTGGGAGACCCAGTACTTC
CASTRQGAWETQYF
>TRBJ1-2|NA|TRBV29-1|NA
TGCAGCGTTGGACAGTGGGACTATGGCTACACCTTC
CSVGQWDYGYTF
>TRBJ2-1|NA|TRBV9|NA
TGTGCCAGCGGAGAAGCCGCGGGGTCCTACAATGAGCAGTTCTTC
CASGEAAGSYNEQFF
>TRBJ2-7|TRBD2|TRBV27|few
TGTGCCAGCAGCCCGGGACTAGCGGGTACCTACGAGCAGTACTTC
CASSPGLAGTYEQYF
>TRBJ1-5|TRBD1|TRBV19|NA
TGTGCCAGTAGTACGTCGGGACAGAGTAGAGGTCAGCCCCAGCATTTT
CASSTSGQSRGQPQHF
>TRBJ1-1|NA|TRBV28|few
TGTGCCAGCAGTTCCCCTCCAGGCGGACTTACCGAAGCTTTCTTT
CASSSPPGGLTEAFF
>TRBJ2-2|NA|TRBV14|few
TGTGCCAGCAGCCCGGGGGGCCACGGGGAGCTGTTTTTT
CASSPGGHGELFF
>TRBJ2-1|NA|TRBV19|NA
TGTGCCAGTAGTACCCGTACTAGTACTGCCTACAATGAGCAGTTCTTC
CASSTRTSTAYNEQFF
>TRBJ2-7|TRBD2|TRBV2|NA
TGTGCCAGCAGTGGGGGGGGCGAGCAGTACTTC
CASSGGGEQYF
>TRBJ2-1|NA|TRBV4-2|NA
TGTGCCAGCAGCCAAGCAACCAGGGTTGAGCAGTTCTTC
CASSQATRVEQFF
>TRBJ1-1|NA|TRBV28|few
TGTGCCAGCAGTCTTTCCAGGGTGTCGGCTTTCTTT
CASSLSRVSAFF
>TRBJ1-2|NA|TRBV9|NA
TGTGCCAGCAGCGTAGTCGGACAGTTTCGCTACACCTTC
CASSVVGQFRYTF
>TRBJ2-7|TRBD1|TRBV6-5|NA
TGTGCCAGCAGTCGACAGGGACAGGACGAGCAGTACTTC
CASSRQGQDEQYF
>TRBJ2-1|TRBD2|TRBV29-1|NA
TGCAGCGTTGCCCCATTAGCGGGAGCCGATACCGGTGAGCAGTTCTTC
CSVAPLAGADTGEQFF
>TRBJ2-5|NA|TRBV29-1|few
TGCAGCGCAAGTAAAAACAGGGACACGGAGACCCAGTACTTC
CSASKNRDTETQYF
>TRBJ2-1|NA|TRBV5-1|NA
TGCGCCAGCAGCGTGACAGTGAGTGAGCAGTTCTTC
CASSVTVSEQFF
>TRBJ2-7|NA|TRBV4-3|few
TGCGCCAGCAGCCAAGATCTCCTCACAAACTACGAGCAGTACTTC
CASSQDLLTNYEQYF
>TRBJ1-2|NA|TRBV18|NA
TGTGCCAGCTCACTGAACCAGGCAAATTCCCAATACTATGGCTACACCTTC
CASSLNQANSQYYGYTF
>TRBJ1-2|NA|TRBV18|few
TGTGCCAGCTCAGCAGACAGGACGGGCTACACCTTC
CASSADRTGYTF
>TRBJ2-1|NA|TRBV5-6|few
TGTGCCAGCAGCTCCCCCTGGGGGGACTCCTACAATGAGCAGTTCTTC
CASSSPWGDSYNEQFF
>TRBJ2-3|TRBD1|TRBV28|NA
TGTGCCAGCAGTTCCTGGGGACAGGGATCCGGGGATACGCAGTATTTT
CASSSWGQGSGDTQYF
>TRBJ2-1|TRBD2|TRBV2|NA
TGTGCCAGCAAGCCGGGACTAGCGGGAGCACGGTTCTTC
CASKPGLAGARFF
>TRBJ2-7|NA|TRBV2|NA
TGTGCCAGTTGGGCATCCTACGAGCAGTACTTC
CASWASYEQYF
>TRBJ2-7|NA|TRBV30|NA
TGTGCCTGGGGTGACAGTTCCTACGAGCAGTACTTC
CAWGDSSYEQYF
>TRBJ2-1|NA|TRBV6-6|few
TGTGCCAGCAGTTACTCGATCGGGAACTACAATGAGCAGTTCTTC
CASSYSIGNYNEQFF
>TRBJ2-5|TRBD1|TRBV18|NA
TGTGCCAGCTCACTTCAGGGGACAGGGGGAGAGACCCAGTACTTC
CASSLQGTGGETQYF
>TRBJ2-7|TRBD1|TRBV28|NA
TGTGCCAGCAGACCGGGACAGGGGGCAGACGAGCAGTACTTC
CASRPGQGADEQYF
>TRBJ1-4|NA|TRBV7-2|NA
TGTGCCAGCAGCTTATCGCCAGTTGTCTATGAAAAACTGTTTTTT
CASSLSPVVYEKLFF
>TRBJ2-1|NA|TRBV11-2|NA
TGTGCCAGCAGCTTGGATTACGGAGACAATGAGCAGTTCTTC
CASSLDYGDNEQFF
>TRBJ1-2|NA|TRBV18|NA
TGTGCCAGCTCATCCCAGGGAGGCTATGGCTACACCTTC
CASSSQGGYGYTF